Below are 25 T cell receptor beta chains sequenced from a single sample in a study of blood T cell repertoires in COVID-19 (dated by TCRdb to 2018 to 2020). Receptor libraries were prepared by the immunoSEQ multiplex PCR assay. TCRdb limited this immuneACCESS table to in-frame rearrangements with V and J called. A share of clones is missing; checked studies link under half to unresolved V genes, and the rest is unexplained. For this sample the table gives 400,000 to 450,000 clones, of which about 89% were detected only once. The top ten constitute 1.5% to 1.8% of the sample. The sequenced material came from peripheral blood. The receptor source for this set is a woman aged 40-49 years with COVID-19, enrolled during active disease.

This chain connects TRBV27 to TRBJ1-1, with a possible D match to TRBD1 (5 bases). The CDR3 contains 15 residues. Trimming shortened V by 6 bases and J by 4 bases, and 18 bases separated the two germline ends. CDR1 is MNHEY, CDR2 SMNVEV, per germline (reference sequence). The chain's CDR3 is CASRPSLGQGTEAFF. The CDR3 DNA is TGTGCCAGCAGGCCATCGCTGGGGCAGGGCACTGAAGCTTTCTTT.

The chain carries TRBV9 and TRBJ2-2, with D perhaps TRBD1 (5 bases). Germline values: CDR1 SGDLS, CDR2 YYNGEE. V was shortened by 4 bases and J by 0 bases, with 10 bases between the two germline ends. This CDR3 is 15 amino acids long. CDR3 residues: CASSTRVANTGELFF. DNA for the CDR3: TGTGCCAGCAGCACCAGGGTGGCGAACACCGGGGAGCTGTTTTTT.

The chain links TRBV12-5 to TRBJ1-1, with TRBD1 identical over 9 bases. The germline CDR1 and CDR2 sequences are LGHNT and FRNRAP. This CDR3 has 13 amino acids. V lost 2 bases and J lost 10; bases outside the gene matches: 5. The CDR3 DNA reads as TGTGCTAGTGGTTTGCCCTCGGACAGGGGAGCTTTCTTT. Amino acid sequence: CASGLPSDRGAFF.

Written as DNA, the CDR3 is TGTGCCAGCAGCTTCCGGACAGATTCACCCCTCCACTTT. It encodes CASSFRTDSPLHF. V usage is TRBV7-2 and J usage is TRBJ1-6; possibly TRBD1 for D (6 bases). Germline V gene data show CDR1 as SGHTA and CDR2 as FQGNSA. The CDR3 spans 13 residues. Trimming stripped 3 bases from V and 8 bases from J, with 8 bases between. Full variable domain (rest looked up from reference TRBV7-2 and TRBJ1-6): GAGVSQSPSNKVTEKGKDVELRCDPISGHTALYWYRQSLGQGLEFLIYFQGNSAPDKSGLPSDRFSAERTGGSVSTLTIQRTQQEDSAVYLCASSFRTDSPLHFGNGTRLTVT.

The chain employs TRBV27 and TRBJ2-7; D might be TRBD1 (5 bases). There are 14 residues in the CDR3. Germline V gene lookup returns CDR1 MNHEY and CDR2 SMNVEV (reference sequence). Trimming removed 6 bases from V and 2 bases from J, with 14 bases in between. The CDR3 sequence is CASRFRQTTYEQYF. In DNA, the CDR3 is TGTGCCAGCAGATTTAGACAGACGACCTACGAGCAGTACTTC.

For this clone: Other nucleotide sequences in the sample specify the same CDR3. This sequence joins TRBV7-2 and TRBJ1-5; the match to TRBD1 covers 8 bases. V trimming: 5 bases; J trimming: 2 bases; junction bases outside the gene matches: 2. The germline V gene encodes CDR1 SGHTA and CDR2 FQGNSA. The CDR3 spans 14 residues. The CDR3 bases are TGTGCCAGCAGCGGACAGGGTGGCAATCAGCCCCAGCATTTT. Its protein is CASSGQGGNQPQHF.

The rearrangement links TRBV5-1 to TRBJ2-7; D is unresolved. Germline V CDR1 and CDR2: SGHRS, YFSETQ. CDR3 size: 11 residues. With 1 base removed from V and 5 bases from J, the gap between germline ends came to 4 bases. DNA for the CDR3: TGCGCCAGCAGCTTGATCGACGAGCAGTACTTC. Translation: CASSLIDEQYF.

CDR3 sequence (DNA): TGTGCCAGCAGAGGGACAGGGGGCTCCTACGAGCAGTACTTC. This sequence encodes CASRGTGGSYEQYF. This chain links TRBV28 with TRBJ2-7; 11 bases align to TRBD1. With 6 bases clipped from V and 0 bases from J, the junction kept 1 base outside the gene matches. The CDR3 is 14 amino acids. Looked up from germline, CDR1 is MDHEN and CDR2 is SYDVKM.

The chain links TRBV13 to TRBJ2-7; perhaps TRBD1 as D (6 bases). The V gene lost 6 bases and the J gene lost 6 bases, with 18 bases spanning the gap. The CDR3 runs to 14 residues. CDR1 is PRHDT, CDR2 FYEKMQ, per germline (reference sequence). The CDR3 DNA follows: TGTGCCAGCAGGGCCGGGACATTAACGGGCGAGCAGTACTTC. Protein: CASRAGTLTGEQYF.

The V and J genes are TRBV18 and TRBJ1-2, with TRBD1 as a possible D gene (6 bases). CDR1 is KGHSH, CDR2 LQKENI, per germline. V dropped 6 bases and J dropped 0 bases, with 11 bases sitting between them. CDR3 size: 14 residues. The CDR3 nucleotides are TGTGCCAGCTCCCGGGACATAGCTAACTATGGCTACACCTTC. This sequence encodes CASSRDIANYGYTF.

For the CDR3, the DNA is TGTGCCAGCAGCCCGAGACAGGGCTTGGGCACAGATACGCAGTATTTT. Translation: CASSPRQGLGTDTQYF. The chain is built from TRBV7-9 and TRBJ2-3, with TRBD1 matching over 7 bases. The germline V gene has CDR1 SEHNR and CDR2 FQNEAQ (reference sequence). V shed 5 bases, J shed 1 base, and the junction held 9 bases outside the gene matches. The CDR3 covers 16 residues. The whole variable domain, filled in from reference TRBV7-9 and TRBJ2-3, reads DTGVSQNPRHKITKRGQNVTFRCDPISEHNRLYWYRQTLGQGPEFLTYFQNEAQLEKSRLLSDRFSAERPKGSFSTLEIQRTEQGDSAMYLCASSPRQGLGTDTQYFGPGTRLTVL.

V usage is TRBV12-5 and J usage is TRBJ1-1; 7 positions match TRBD1. Looked up from germline, CDR1 is LGHNT and CDR2 is FRNRAP. Losses at the gene ends were 5 bases for V and 3 bases for J; bases not matched to a gene: 9. The length of the CDR3 is 15 residues. The CDR3 DNA reads as TGTGCTAGTGGTGGGAAGACAGGGTGGGACACTGAAGCTTTCTTT. Protein product: CASGGKTGWDTEAFF.

This chain uses TRBV11-3 with TRBJ2-3; 10 nucleotides align to TRBD2. The V gene end was trimmed by 1 base and the J gene end by 3 bases; junction bases not matched to a gene: 4. The CDR3 extends over 16 amino acids. Germline CDR1 reads SGHNT; CDR2 reads YENEEA. The CDR3 here is CASSLGTSGTTDTQYF. The CDR3 DNA reads as TGTGCCAGCAGCTTAGGGACTAGCGGAACGACAGATACGCAGTATTTT.

This chain connects TRBV27 to TRBJ1-3; 9 bases match TRBD1. V gave up 5 bases and J gave up 4 bases; unmatched junction bases: 6. The CDR3 extends over 15 amino acids. The V gene's germline CDR1 is MNHEY and CDR2 SMNVEV (reference sequence). CDR3 nucleotides: TGTGCCAGCAGTCAAAACAGGGGGCAAGGAAACACCATATATTTT. Encoded protein: CASSQNRGQGNTIYF.

This rearrangement joins TRBV28 to TRBJ2-7; 11 bases align to TRBD2. CDR1 and CDR2 (germline): MDHEN, SYDVKM. The J segment lost 0 bases and the V segment lost 3 bases, leaving 4 bases of the junction unmatched. CDR3 length: 16 amino acids. The CDR3 loop reads CASSLASGGLSYEQYF. The CDR3 bases are TGTGCCAGCAGTTTGGCTAGCGGGGGGCTCTCCTACGAGCAGTACTTC.

The V and J genes are TRBV2 and TRBJ2-1, with 8 bases that match TRBD2. The CDR3 is 14 amino acids. Germline CDR1 reads SNHLY; CDR2 reads FYNNEI. V lost 8 bases, J lost 3 bases, and 6 bases stayed unmatched. For the CDR3, the DNA is TGTGCCAGCTCTGGACTAGCCATCTACAATGAGCAGTTCTTC. Protein: CASSGLAIYNEQFF.

This rearrangement joins TRBV28 to TRBJ2-1, with D possibly TRBD2 on 6 matching bases. The ends were cut back, 3 bases at V and 4 bases at J, with 16 bases in the middle. CDR3 length: 16 residues. CDR1 is MDHEN, CDR2 SYDVKM, per germline. Here the CDR3 reads CASSLSGGRQYNEQFF. The CDR3 bases are TGTGCCAGCAGTTTGTCTGGGGGGAGGCAGTACAATGAGCAGTTCTTC.

The chain employs TRBV12-3 or TRBV12-4 and TRBJ1-1; D possibly corresponds to TRBD1 (6 bases). The CDR3 totals 13 residues. With 6 bases removed from V and 4 bases from J, the gap between germline ends came to 12 bases. CDR3 nucleotides: TGTGCCAGCAGGGTGGGGGCGAGCACTGAAGCTTTCTTT. It translates to CASRVGASTEAFF.

This sequence joins TRBV4-1 and TRBJ2-5; TRBD1 might be the D (6 bases). Germline V gene data show CDR1 as MGHRA and CDR2 as YSYEKL. This CDR3 contains 16 residues. V shed 4 bases and J shed 5 bases, with 20 bases lying between them. For the CDR3, the DNA is TGCGCCAGCAGCCGAGGGGGAGAGGGGCCAGGGGAGACCCAGTACTTC. Translation: CASSRGGEGPGETQYF.

CDR3 DNA: TGTGCCAGCAGGCCTGACGGGTATGAAAAACTGTTTTTT. Protein product: CASRPDGYEKLFF. The chain links TRBV12-3 or TRBV12-4 to TRBJ1-4; no reliable D call. The length of the CDR3 is 13 residues. V was cut by 6 bases and J by 6 bases, with 11 bases left in between.

CDR3 in DNA: TGTGCCAGCAGCCCTGGACTCTTCACAGATACGCAGTATTTT. Translation gives CASSPGLFTDTQYF. The V and J genes are TRBV7-9 and TRBJ2-3, with D possibly matching TRBD2 (5 bases). Germline V lookup: CDR1 SEHNR, CDR2 FQNEAQ (reference sequence). The CDR3 contains 14 residues. V was clipped by 5 bases and J by 2 bases, with 11 bases between them.

This clone was seen once. The chain is built from TRBV27 and TRBJ2-7; TRBD2 agrees at 10 bases. This CDR3 is 15 amino acids long. With 4 bases clipped from V and 3 bases from J, the junction kept 6 bases outside the gene matches. Germline lookup yields CDR1 MNHEY and CDR2 SMNVEV (reference sequence). CDR3 DNA sequence: TGTGCCAGCAGTTATGGGACTAGCGTCTTCTACGAGCAGTACTTC. Residues: CASSYGTSVFYEQYF.

V and J are TRBV15 and TRBJ1-3; TRBD1 might be the D (5 bases). This CDR3 region has 12 residues. Germline lookup yields CDR1 LNHNV and CDR2 YYDKDF (reference sequence). The V and J ends lost 6 bases and 2 bases respectively, with 5 bases between them. Here the CDR3 reads CATRGAGNTIYF. CDR3 DNA sequence: TGTGCCACCAGAGGGGCTGGAAACACCATATATTTT.

The table lists this clone with a count of one. The chain employs TRBV27 and TRBJ2-3, with D possibly TRBD2 on 6 matching bases. Trimming pared 2 bases from V and 3 bases from J, leaving 15 bases between. Per the germline V gene, CDR1 is MNHEY and CDR2 is SMNVEV (reference sequence). This CDR3 has 16 residues. CDR3 bases: TGTGCCAGCAGTTTACGGTTAGGAGGGTTTACAGATACGCAGTATTTT. Translation gives CASSLRLGGFTDTQYF.

The chain recombines TRBV29-1 with TRBJ2-7; no clear D. Germline V gene lookup returns CDR1 SQVTM and CDR2 ANQGSEA. The CDR3 has 13 residues. V gave up 3 bases and J gave up 7 bases, with 16 bases separating them. CDR3 DNA: TGCAGCGTTGACCGGTCTCGCGGTGGAGAGCAGTACTTC. Amino acid sequence: CSVDRSRGGEQYF.